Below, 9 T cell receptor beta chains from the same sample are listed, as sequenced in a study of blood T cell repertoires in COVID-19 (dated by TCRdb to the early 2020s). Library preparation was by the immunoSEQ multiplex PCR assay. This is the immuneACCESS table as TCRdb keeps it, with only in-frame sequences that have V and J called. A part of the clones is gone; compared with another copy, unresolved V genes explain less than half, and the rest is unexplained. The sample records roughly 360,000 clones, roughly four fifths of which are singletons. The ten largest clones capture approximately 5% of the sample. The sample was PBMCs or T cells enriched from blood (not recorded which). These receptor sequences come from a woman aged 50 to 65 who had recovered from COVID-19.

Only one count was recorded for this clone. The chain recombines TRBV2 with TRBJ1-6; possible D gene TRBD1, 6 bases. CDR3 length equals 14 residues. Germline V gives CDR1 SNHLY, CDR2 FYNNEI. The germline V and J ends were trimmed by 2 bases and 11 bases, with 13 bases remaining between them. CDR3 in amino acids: CASSESRGMAPLHF. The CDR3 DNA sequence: TGTGCCAGCAGTGAAAGTAGGGGGATGGCACCCCTCCACTTT. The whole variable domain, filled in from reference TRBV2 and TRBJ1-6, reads EPEVTQTPSHQVTQMGQEVILRCVPISNHLYFYWYRQILGQKVEFLVSFYNNEISEKSEIFDDQFSVERPDGSNFTLKIRSTKLEDSAMYFCASSESRGMAPLHFGNGTRLTVT.

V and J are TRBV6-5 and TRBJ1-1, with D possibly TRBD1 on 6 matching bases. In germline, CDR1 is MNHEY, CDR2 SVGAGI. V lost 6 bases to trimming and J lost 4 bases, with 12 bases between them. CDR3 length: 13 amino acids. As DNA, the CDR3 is TGTGCCAGCAGGGGGGGGCGGCCCACTGAAGCTTTCTTT. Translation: CASRGGRPTEAFF.

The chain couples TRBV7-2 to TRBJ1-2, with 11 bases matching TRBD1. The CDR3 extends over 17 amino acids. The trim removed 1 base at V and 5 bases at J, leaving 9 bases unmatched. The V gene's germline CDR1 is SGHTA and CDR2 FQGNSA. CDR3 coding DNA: TGTGCCAGCAGCTTAGTCCTCGGACAGGGGGCCCAGTATGGCTACACCTTC. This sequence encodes CASSLVLGQGAQYGYTF.

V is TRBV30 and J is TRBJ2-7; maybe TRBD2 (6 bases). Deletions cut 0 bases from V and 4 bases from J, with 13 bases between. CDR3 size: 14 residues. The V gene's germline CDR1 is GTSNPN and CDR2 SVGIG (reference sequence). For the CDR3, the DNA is TGTGCCTGGAGTGTAGGGAGGAGTCTATACGAGCAGTACTTC. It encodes CAWSVGRSLYEQYF.

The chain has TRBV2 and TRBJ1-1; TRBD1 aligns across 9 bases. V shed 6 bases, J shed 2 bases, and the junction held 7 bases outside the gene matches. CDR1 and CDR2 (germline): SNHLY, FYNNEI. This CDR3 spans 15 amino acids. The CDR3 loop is CASSGRQGGNTEAFF. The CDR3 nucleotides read TGTGCCAGCAGCGGAAGACAGGGGGGTAACACTGAAGCTTTCTTT.

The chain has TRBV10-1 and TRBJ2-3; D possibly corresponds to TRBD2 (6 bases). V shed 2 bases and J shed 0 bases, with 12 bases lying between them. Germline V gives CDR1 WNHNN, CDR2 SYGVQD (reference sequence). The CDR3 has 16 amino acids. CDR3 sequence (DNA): TGCGCCAGCAGTGAGCGGGAGAGCTCTAGCACAGATACGCAGTATTTT. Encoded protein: CASSERESSSTDTQYF.

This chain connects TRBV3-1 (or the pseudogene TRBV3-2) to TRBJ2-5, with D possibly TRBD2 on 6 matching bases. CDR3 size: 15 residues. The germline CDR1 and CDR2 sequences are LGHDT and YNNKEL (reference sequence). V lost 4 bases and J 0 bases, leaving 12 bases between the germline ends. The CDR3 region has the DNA TGTGCCAGCAGCCCGTCCGGGACTTACCAAGAGACCCAGTACTTC. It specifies CASSPSGTYQETQYF.

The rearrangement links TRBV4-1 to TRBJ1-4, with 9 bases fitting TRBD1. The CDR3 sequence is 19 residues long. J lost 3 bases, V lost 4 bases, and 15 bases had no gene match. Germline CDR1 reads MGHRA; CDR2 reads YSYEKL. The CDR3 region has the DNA TGCGCCAGCAGCCGAAAAACCAGGACAGGGGATTCGTCTAATGAAAAACTGTTTTTT. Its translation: CASSRKTRTGDSSNEKLFF.

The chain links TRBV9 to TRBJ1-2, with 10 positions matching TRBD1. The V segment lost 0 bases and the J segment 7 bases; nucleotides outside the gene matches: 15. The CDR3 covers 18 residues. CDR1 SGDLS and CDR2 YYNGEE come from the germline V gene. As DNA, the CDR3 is TGTGCCAGCAGCGTAGCGGCGAGACAGGGGGCCTCCCCCTCTGGCTACACCTTC. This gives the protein CASSVAARQGASPSGYTF.